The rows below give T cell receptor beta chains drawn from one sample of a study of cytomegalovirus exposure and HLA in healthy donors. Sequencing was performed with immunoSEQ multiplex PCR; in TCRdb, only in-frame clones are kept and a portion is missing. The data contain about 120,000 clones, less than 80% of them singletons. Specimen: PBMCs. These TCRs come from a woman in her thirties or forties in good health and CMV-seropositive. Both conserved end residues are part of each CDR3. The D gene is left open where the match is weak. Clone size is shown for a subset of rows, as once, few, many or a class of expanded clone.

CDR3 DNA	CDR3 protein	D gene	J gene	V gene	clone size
TGTGCCAGCAGCTCGACAGGGGAGGTTGTAGAGACCCAGTACTTC	CASSSTGEVVETQYF	TRBD1	TRBJ2-5	TRBV5-6	-
TGTGCCAGCAAAACGGAGACTAGCGGGGAAGATACGCAGTATTTT	CASKTETSGEDTQYF	TRBD2	TRBJ2-3	TRBV6-6	-
TGTGCCAGCAGCTTATATCAGGGTGGCTACGAGCAGTACTTC	CASSLYQGGYEQYF	-	TRBJ2-7	TRBV11-1	-
TGTGCCAGTAGGGTGGCGGGAGTCAATGAGCAGTTCTTC	CASRVAGVNEQFF	TRBD2	TRBJ2-1	TRBV19	once
TGTGCCAGCAGCCTAGGAAGCACAGATACGCAGTATTTT	CASSLGSTDTQYF	-	TRBJ2-3	TRBV28	-
TGCGCCAGCAGTGAGCCCAGACTAGCGGGGGGGTGGAATCAAGAGACCCAGTACTTC	CASSEPRLAGGWNQETQYF	TRBD2	TRBJ2-5	TRBV10-2	-
TGCGCCAGCAGCTTCGGGACAGCGTACTCTAACTATGGCTACACCTTC	CASSFGTAYSNYGYTF	TRBD1	TRBJ1-2	TRBV5-1	-
TGTGCCAGCAGCCTAGCCGCCGGGGAGCTGTTTTTT	CASSLAAGELFF	-	TRBJ2-2	TRBV5-6	-
TGTGCCACCAGCAGAGATAGGCCGGGACAGGGCAATCAGCCCCAGCATTTT	CATSRDRPGQGNQPQHF	TRBD1	TRBJ1-5	TRBV15	-
TGTGCCAGCAGGGCTCAGGGAAGCTCTGGAAACACCATATATTTT	CASRAQGSSGNTIYF	-	TRBJ1-3	TRBV2	-
TGTGCCAGCAGCCAAGGGCTAGGTTCACCCCTCCACTTT	CASSQGLGSPLHF	-	TRBJ1-6	TRBV14	-
TGTGCCAGCAGCCCTTCGGGACAGGGGATTAGCGTCTTC	CASSPSGQGISVF	TRBD1	TRBJ1-2	TRBV13	-
TGCAGCGTTGTTCCGGACATCCCCAATCAGCCCCAGCATTTT	CSVVPDIPNQPQHF	-	TRBJ1-5	TRBV29-1	once
TGTGCCAGCAGCTCTCACGACTGGCGGGCCTACAATGAGCAGTTCTTC	CASSSHDWRAYNEQFF	-	TRBJ2-1	TRBV7-8	-
TGTTCCAGCAGCTACGTAGGGGGCGGGGAAAAACTGTTTTTT	CSSSYVGGGEKLFF	TRBD1	TRBJ1-4	TRBV7-9	once
TGTGCCAGCAGTGTAACTAGCGGGAGTCCCAGCTCCTACAATGAGCAGTTCTTC	CASSVTSGSPSSYNEQFF	TRBD2	TRBJ2-1	TRBV2	-
TGTGCCTGGGGACAGGGGGCCCCTTACAATGAGCAGTTCTTC	CAWGQGAPYNEQFF	TRBD1	TRBJ2-1	TRBV30	-
TGTGCCACCAAACACCCTAGCACAGATACGCAGTATTTT	CATKHPSTDTQYF	-	TRBJ2-3	TRBV19	-